This T cell receptor (beta chain) was documented in a study of cytomegalovirus exposure and HLA in healthy donors. In regard to this clone: Its antigen is unidentified.

The V and J ends lost 0 bases and 3 bases respectively, with 15 bases between them. The CDR3 has 17 amino acids. CDR1 and CDR2 from the germline V gene are LGHNA and YNFKEQ. Notes on the study in general: The authors excluded some V segments, including TRBV6-2 and TRBV6-3, as indistinguishable.

In the PCR, 60 Vbeta and 13 Jbeta primers were used. Here immunoSEQ multiplex PCR was the method, and the copy in TCRdb shows in-frame clones only, minus some. The repertoire holds approximately 81,000 clones, with approximately 84% as singletons. Donors had nominal health at sampling but likely had unrecorded immune exposures. The J gene is TRBJ2-1, the V gene TRBV4-2; a possible D gene is TRBD1 (6 bases). Sequencing was performed on PBMCs. The clonotype comes from a woman aged 50 to 60 in good health and CMV-seronegative. The CDR3 bases are TGTGCCAGCAGCCAAGATTGGGGCACAGGGCTCTACAATGAGCAGTTCTTC. Translation: CASSQDWGTGLYNEQFF.